The 20 T cell receptor beta chains listed next were all sequenced from one sample in a study of T cell repertoires in cytomegalovirus infection. TCRdb itself ran the reads through MiXCR, one entry per CDR3 protein. The table includes a few hundred thousand distinct CDR3 sequences, over 15% detected once. The sample consisted of CD8+ T cells from PBMCs. The origin of the receptors is a human donor in good health (CMV status not recorded). Some clones in this sample may be carry-over from other donors' samples.

This sequence joins TRBV14 and TRBJ1-3; no clear D gene. Germline values: CDR1 SGHDN, CDR2 FVKESK. V lost 4 bases to trimming and J lost 1 base, with 14 bases between them. This CDR3 spans 16 amino acids. The CDR3 loop is CASSLRQRLSGNTIYF. Written as DNA, the CDR3 is TGTGCCAGCAGCCTACGACAAAGACTATCTGGAAACACCATATATTTT.

In this sample, this clonotype turned up a few times. The chain carries TRBV2 and TRBJ1-5, with D unclear. The CDR3 has 15 residues. Per germline, CDR1 SNHLY and CDR2 FYNNEI. Deletions cut 8 bases from V and 1 base from J, with 15 bases between. Here the CDR3 reads CASAVSPQSNQPQHF. CDR3 coding DNA: TGTGCCAGCGCGGTTTCGCCCCAGAGCAATCAGCCCCAGCATTTT.

This clonotype was seen more than once but under ten times. The V and J genes are TRBV29-1 and TRBJ2-7, with D possibly TRBD1 on 6 matching bases. The ends were cut back, 6 bases at V and 0 bases at J, with 15 bases in the middle. Germline CDR1 reads SQVTM; CDR2 reads ANQGSEA. The CDR3 consists of 14 residues. CDR3 residues: CSVIPGTFSYEQYF. CDR3 DNA sequence: TGCAGCGTCATCCCCGGGACATTCTCCTACGAGCAGTACTTC.

V and J are TRBV19 and TRBJ2-2; TRBD1 agrees at 8 bases. Per the germline V gene, CDR1 is LNHDA and CDR2 is SQIVND (reference sequence). The V gene end was trimmed by 5 bases and the J gene end by 4 bases; junction bases not matched to a gene: 6. The CDR3 consists of 15 residues. The CDR3 DNA is TGTGCCAGTAGTTGGGCAGGGGGCTTCACCGGGGAGCTGTTTTTT. It is translated as CASSWAGGFTGELFF.

The chain is built from TRBV29-1 and TRBJ1-1; D uncertain. Looked up from germline, CDR1 is SQVTM and CDR2 is ANQGSEA. Between the trimmed V and J ends, which lost 3 bases and 1 base, there was a span of 12 bases. The CDR3 is 14 amino acids. CDR3: CSVEGFSRNTEAFF. CDR3 in DNA: TGCAGCGTTGAGGGATTTTCAAGGAACACTGAAGCTTTCTTT.

This clonotype was seen at least ten times. This CDR3 is CASKVNTEAFF. The CDR3 DNA follows: TGTGCCAGTAAAGTGAACACTGAAGCTTTCTTT. The J gene is TRBJ1-1, the V gene TRBV19, with D uncertain. CDR3 length equals 11 residues. Germline values: CDR1 LNHDA, CDR2 SQIVND (reference sequence). Trimming removed 7 bases at V and 0 bases at J, with 3 bases between.

A note on this clonotype: Relative to the germline gene, one junction end is altered; a read error may explain this. This chain uses TRBV12-3 or TRBV12-4 with TRBJ1-5, with D possibly TRBD1 on 5 matching bases. This CDR3 has 14 residues. In DNA form, the CDR3 reads TGTGCCGGCAGTTCCGAGGACACCAATCAGCCCCAGCATTTT. This sequence encodes CAGSSEDTNQPQHF.

The chain employs TRBV19 and TRBJ1-1; the D gene is possibly TRBD1 (5 bases). V was pared by 2 bases and J by 4 bases, with 17 bases between. CDR1 is LNHDA and CDR2 is SQIVND in the germline V gene (reference sequence). CDR3 length: 16 residues. The CDR3 sequence is CASSITPLGEITEAFF. CDR3 nucleotides: TGTGCCAGTAGTATAACCCCTCTGGGGGAGATCACTGAAGCTTTCTTT.

This clonotype was counted a single time. V gene TRBV28 combines with J gene TRBJ1-5; D is ambiguous. This CDR3 region has 15 residues. Germline V lookup: CDR1 MDHEN, CDR2 SYDVKM. V gave up 5 bases and J gave up 5 bases, with 16 bases separating them. The CDR3 sequence: CASSPFGRSDQPQHF. The CDR3 DNA is TGTGCCAGCAGTCCCTTTGGGAGGTCCGATCAGCCCCAGCATTTT.

This clonotype was recorded many times. This sequence joins TRBV7-2 and TRBJ2-5; 9 positions agree with TRBD1. This CDR3 has 14 residues. The V and J ends lost 4 bases and 3 bases, in that order; junction bases with no gene match: 3. The germline gives CDR1 SGHTA, CDR2 FQGNSA. CDR3 amino acids: CASSSWTGEETQYF. The DNA of the CDR3 is TGTGCCAGCAGCTCGTGGACAGGGGAAGAGACCCAGTACTTC.

This chain links TRBV9 with TRBJ1-4; no reliable D call. The germline CDR1 and CDR2 sequences are SGDLS and YYNGEE. The CDR3 spans 14 residues. Trimming pared 2 bases from V and 4 bases from J, leaving 9 bases between. DNA of the CDR3: TGTGCCAGCAGCGTCGCGGGGTTTAATGAAAAACTGTTTTTT. Protein: CASSVAGFNEKLFF.

This clonotype was observed a handful of times. The gene calls are TRBV11-2 and TRBJ2-7; no reliable D call. CDR1 is SGHAT and CDR2 is FQNNGV in the germline V gene. CDR3 length: 15 residues. Deletions cut 5 bases from V and 6 bases from J, with 20 bases between. The CDR3 bases are TGTGCCAGCAGCACAACACACGAGTCCCTCGGCGAGCAGTACTTC. Its protein product is CASSTTHESLGEQYF.

In this sample, this clonotype turned up a few times. The genes are TRBV14 and TRBJ2-1; D call uncertain. Per germline, CDR1 SGHDN and CDR2 FVKESK. V was cut by 4 bases and J by 5 bases, with 6 bases left in between. The CDR3 loop spans 12 amino acids. As DNA, the CDR3 is TGTGCCAGCAGCCCTAGGCACAATGAGCAGTTCTTC. It is translated as CASSPRHNEQFF.

This clonotype was counted at least ten times. The chain couples TRBV7-9 to TRBJ2-5, with a tentative D call TRBD1 (5 bases). The germline V gene has CDR1 SEHNR and CDR2 FQNEAQ (reference sequence). Trimming removed 4 bases from V and 1 base from J, with 13 bases in between. The CDR3 sequence is 15 residues long. The CDR3 sequence: CASSYRRGSQETQYF. The CDR3 DNA reads TGTGCCAGCAGCTACCGAAGGGGCAGCCAAGAGACCCAGTACTTC. The entire variable domain, with the rest obtained from reference TRBV7-9 and TRBJ2-5, is as follows: DTGVSQNPRHKITKRGQNVTFRCDPISEHNRLYWYRQTLGQGPEFLTYFQNEAQLEKSRLLSDRFSAERPKGSFSTLEIQRTEQGDSAMYLCASSYRRGSQETQYFGPGTRLLVL.

The sample holds a few counts of this clonotype. The genes are TRBV29-1 and TRBJ1-1; 7 bases map to TRBD1. Germline-derived CDR1 and CDR2 are SQVTM and ANQGSEA. The J segment lost 1 base and the V segment lost 7 bases, leaving 9 bases of the junction unmatched. The CDR3 extends over 14 amino acids. The CDR3 loop is CSGSRDSKNTEAFF. CDR3 nucleotides: TGCAGCGGGAGCCGGGACAGTAAGAACACTGAAGCTTTCTTT.

This clonotype has at least ten counts. J is TRBJ2-1 and V is TRBV7-8; TRBD1 might be the D (5 bases). This CDR3 spans 14 amino acids. Germline V CDR1 and CDR2: SGHVS, FQNEAQ. The ends were cut back, 6 bases at V and 8 bases at J, with 17 bases in the middle. CDR3 in amino acids: CASRNWGASDEQFF. The DNA for the CDR3 is TGTGCCAGCAGGAATTGGGGCGCCTCGGATGAGCAGTTCTTC.

The chain couples TRBV4-3 to TRBJ2-1; 8 bases are a match to TRBD1. V lost 1 base, J lost 9 bases, and 8 bases stayed unmatched. Germline V CDR1 and CDR2: LGHNA, YSLEER. The CDR3 loop spans 15 amino acids. The CDR3 region is CASSQGWTGLGEQFF. The CDR3 DNA sequence: TGCGCCAGCAGCCAAGGTTGGACAGGGTTAGGTGAGCAGTTCTTC.

The rearrangement links TRBV4-2 to TRBJ1-5, with D possibly being TRBD1 (6 bases). Germline V lookup: CDR1 LGHNA, CDR2 YNFKEQ. This CDR3 is built from 16 residues. V was pared by 0 bases and J by 7 bases, with 16 bases between. The CDR3: CASSQEGGGVRQPQHF. The CDR3 region has the DNA TGTGCCAGCAGCCAAGAAGGGGGGGGCGTGAGGCAGCCCCAGCATTTT.

At least ten counts were recorded for this clonotype. V usage is TRBV7-9 and J usage is TRBJ2-7, with TRBD1 identical over 8 bases. The germline V gene encodes CDR1 SEHNR and CDR2 FQNEAQ (reference sequence). The ends lost 4 bases at V and 5 bases at J; junction bases unmatched: 10. The CDR3 sequence is 15 residues long. In DNA form, the CDR3 reads TGTGCCAGCAGCTCGGTAAGGACAGGGACCGACGAGCAGTACTTC. This gives the protein CASSSVRTGTDEQYF. Filled out from reference TRBV7-9 and TRBJ2-7, the complete variable domain reads DTGVSQNPRHKITKRGQNVTFRCDPISEHNRLYWYRQTLGQGPEFLTYFQNEAQLEKSRLLSDRFSAERPKGSFSTLEIQRTEQGDSAMYLCASSSVRTGTDEQYFGPGTRLTVT.

This clonotype was seen many times. The chain couples TRBV7-6 to TRBJ1-6; 7 bases agree with TRBD1. V dropped 6 bases and J dropped 5; count of bases not matched to a gene: 4. The CDR3 runs 14 residues. Germline-derived CDR1 and CDR2 are SGHVS and FNYEAQ. CDR3 bases: TGTGCCAGCAGTCCCGGGACAGATAATTCACCCCTCCACTTT. Translation: CASSPGTDNSPLHF.